This T cell receptor (beta chain) is drawn from a study of PD-L1 blockade in urothelial cancer. Trimming cost V 5 bases and J 5 bases; bases outside gene matches: 9. The CDR3 extends over 16 amino acids. The germline V gene encodes CDR1 LNHDA and CDR2 SQIVND (reference sequence). Time point of the sample: peripheral blood 6 weeks after treatment start. Pretreatment and on-treatment samples were taken, numbering 1 to 8 per patient. Generated by immunoSEQ multiplex PCR, the TCRdb table keeps only in-frame clones and is missing some. Here the sample spans under 70,000 clones, almost 90% being singletons.

J is TRBJ1-1 and V is TRBV19; 12 bases map to TRBD1. Specimen: PBMCs, collected around atezolizumab (anti-PD-L1) treatment. The clonotype comes from a man in his sixties with urothelial cancer. The CDR3 DNA is TGTGCCAGTAGTTTCAATTCGGGACAGGGGGCAACTGAAGCTTTCTTT. Amino acids: CASSFNSGQGATEAFF.